The clone carrying this TCR beta chain was seen a few times. Its cognate antigen is unknown. These data originate in a study of vaccination effects on CD4 cells after COVID-19. On the study more broadly: Samples from a couple of convalescent patients were given 16 days and one week before vaccination. Study-wide results and caveats: The study had few convalescent patients and no early post-infection timepoints.

Before sequencing, viral peptide pools were used by the ViraFEST assay to expand antigen-specific CD4+ T cells. Culture proceeded for approximately 10 days, and CD4+ T cells were then isolated. It was between March and December 2020 that the person had a SARS-CoV-2 infection confirmed by PCR. The researchers cultured 1.9 million or so PBMC per well with about 10 IU/ml IL-2 and roughly 9.2 ug/ml peptides. Using immunoSEQ multiplex PCR, the repertoire was profiled, and TCRdb retains in-frame clones only, with some absent. Of around 28,000 clones listed, approximately 80% are singletons. This CDR3 is 15 amino acids long. J lost 7 bases, V lost 5 bases, and 7 bases had no gene match. Germline V CDR1 and CDR2: SGHTA, FQGNSA.

This clonotype originated in a human donor who had a prior SARS-CoV-2 infection. The chain links TRBV7-2 to TRBJ1-6; 8 bases are a match to TRBD1. This sample comprised CD4+ T cells from PBMCs cultured with HCoV-NL63 spike peptides, obtained before COVID-19 vaccination. CDR3 sequence: CASSRPTGANSPLHF. The CDR3 DNA sequence: TGTGCCAGCAGCCGTCCGACAGGGGCCAATTCACCCCTCCACTTT.